This T cell receptor (beta chain) was sequenced for a study of CD4 T cells in relation to SARS-CoV-2 and coronaviruses. Study information: Of the patients, fewer than ten were male, a few female, two Hispanic. Study-wide results and caveats: Memory recall responses, not primary responses primed in culture, are what the assay detects.

Using immunoSEQ multiplex PCR, the repertoire was profiled, and TCRdb retains in-frame clones only, with some absent. Of over 35,000 clones listed, 77% were seen once; the top ten hold about 20%. On this clone itself: Its cognate antigen is unknown.

This CDR3 is 16 amino acids long. Germline assignment: CDR1 LGHNT and CDR2 FRNRAP. V was cut by 4 bases and J by 1 base, with 17 bases left in between. This chain uses TRBV12-5 with TRBJ2-7; D is perhaps TRBD2 (7 bases). Sequenced material: memory CD4+ T cells from PBMCs, cultured in vitro. The TCR comes from an adult with COVID-19. As DNA, the CDR3 is TGTGCTAGTGGTTCTGGGGGGGCAGGTGGGTCCTACGAGCAGTACTTC. This encodes CASGSGGAGGSYEQYF.